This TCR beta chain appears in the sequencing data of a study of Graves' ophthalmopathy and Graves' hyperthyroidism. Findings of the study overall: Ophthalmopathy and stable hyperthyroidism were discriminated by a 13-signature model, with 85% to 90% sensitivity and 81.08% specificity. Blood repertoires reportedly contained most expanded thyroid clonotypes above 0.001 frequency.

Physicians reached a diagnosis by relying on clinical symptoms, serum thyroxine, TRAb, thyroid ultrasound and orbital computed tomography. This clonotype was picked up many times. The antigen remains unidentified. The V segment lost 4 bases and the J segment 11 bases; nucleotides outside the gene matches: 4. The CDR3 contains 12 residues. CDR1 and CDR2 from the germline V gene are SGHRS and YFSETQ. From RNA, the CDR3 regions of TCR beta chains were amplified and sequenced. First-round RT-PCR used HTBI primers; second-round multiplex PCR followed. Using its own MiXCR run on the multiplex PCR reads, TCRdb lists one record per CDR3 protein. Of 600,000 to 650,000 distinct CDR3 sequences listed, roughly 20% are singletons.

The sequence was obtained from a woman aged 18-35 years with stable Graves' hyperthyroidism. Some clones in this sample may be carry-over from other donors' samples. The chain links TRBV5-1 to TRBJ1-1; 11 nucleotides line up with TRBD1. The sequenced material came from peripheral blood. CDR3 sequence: CASSPGDRGAFF. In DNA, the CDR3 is TGCGCCAGCAGCCCCGGGGACAGGGGGGCTTTCTTT.